What follows are 31 T cell receptor beta chains derived from one specimen sequenced in a study of identical twins. Each CDR3 protein is one row after TCRdb ran MiXCR on the 5' RACE reads. Of 1.5 million to 2 million distinct CDR3 sequences listed, about 31% were seen once; the top ten hold 0.25% to 0.3%. Sequenced material: cord blood. The receptors shown here come from a newborn girl in good health.

The gene calls are TRBV27 and TRBJ1-1; TRBD1 matches 9 bases. The CDR3 runs to 16 residues. Germline V CDR1 and CDR2: MNHEY, SMNVEV (reference sequence). J lost 1 base, V lost 1 base, and 4 bases had no gene match. For the CDR3, the DNA is TGTGCCAGCAGTTTATATGGGACAGGGACGAACACTGAAGCTTTCTTT. The encoded protein is CASSLYGTGTNTEAFF.

This clonotype turned up a few times. The V gene is TRBV12-3 or TRBV12-4, the J gene TRBJ2-1, with D unresolved. The V end lost 5 bases, the J end lost 12 bases, and 17 bases lay between the germline ends. CDR3 length equals 13 residues. As DNA, the CDR3 is TGTGCCAGCAGTCCCGGGTGGGCCCTTGGGCAGTTCTTC. It specifies CASSPGWALGQFF.

This clonotype was seen many times. The rearrangement uses TRBV7-9 and TRBJ1-2; D may be TRBD1 (5 bases). Germline V gene sequence: CDR1 SEHNR, CDR2 FQNEAQ (reference sequence). Trimming shortened V by 5 bases and J by 6 bases, and 28 bases separated the two germline ends. This CDR3 region has 18 residues. This CDR3 reads CASSPRDWRDGVWHGYTF. CDR3 coding DNA: TGTGCCAGCAGCCCTAGGGATTGGCGGGACGGCGTTTGGCATGGCTACACCTTC.

This clonotype was observed many times. The chain employs TRBV6-6 and TRBJ2-7; no reliable D call. Germline CDR1 reads MNHNY; CDR2 reads SVGAGI (reference sequence). The CDR3 covers 11 residues. V lost 5 bases, J lost 7 bases, and 9 bases lay in between. CDR3: CASSRYNEQYF. The CDR3 nucleotides are TGTGCCAGCAGTAGGTACAATGAGCAGTACTTC.

The V call is TRBV2, the J call TRBJ1-1; D gene unclear. Trimming shortened V by 3 bases and J by 2 bases, and 7 bases separated the two germline ends. From germline, CDR1 is SNHLY and CDR2 FYNNEI. This CDR3 spans 13 amino acids. The CDR3 nucleotides read TGTGCCAGCAGTGAGTTTGGAAACACTGAAGCTTTCTTT. It codes for CASSEFGNTEAFF.

This clonotype was counted a single time. Compared with germline, one end of the junction differs, possibly owing to a read error. The rearrangement links TRBV27 to TRBJ1-6; D is perhaps TRBD1 (6 bases). This CDR3 comprises 13 residues. The germline V gene has CDR1 MNHEY and CDR2 SMNVEV (reference sequence). The CDR3 is CAGSQGRGSPLHF. CDR3 DNA: TGTGCCGGCAGTCAGGGGCGGGGATCACCCCTCCACTTT.

The V call is TRBV9, the J call TRBJ2-3; the D gene is possibly TRBD2 (5 bases). The CDR3 totals 15 residues. V was shortened by 0 bases and J by 2 bases, with 10 bases between the two germline ends. CDR1 is SGDLS and CDR2 is YYNGEE in the germline V gene. This CDR3 is CASSVGVGITDTQYF. CDR3 coding DNA: TGTGCCAGCAGCGTAGGGGTCGGGATCACAGATACGCAGTATTTT.

V gene TRBV30 combines with J gene TRBJ2-3; TRBD1 agrees at 7 bases. CDR1 and CDR2 from the germline V gene are GTSNPN and SVGIG (reference sequence). Trimming at V came to 3 bases and at J to 0 bases, leaving 3 bases not matched to a gene. This CDR3 region has 14 residues. The CDR3 coding sequence is TGTGCCTGGAGAAGACAGGGTAGCACAGATACGCAGTATTTT. This translates into CAWRRQGSTDTQYF.

This chain uses TRBV20-1 with TRBJ2-5; 9 bases fit TRBD1. The germline CDR1 and CDR2 sequences are DFQATT and SNEGSKA (reference sequence). V was pared by 2 bases and J by 2 bases, with 3 bases of the junction left unmatched. The CDR3 has 14 residues. CDR3 amino acids: CSARIGQGQETQYF. The CDR3, as DNA: TGCAGTGCTAGAATCGGACAGGGGCAAGAGACCCAGTACTTC.

Note on this clonotype: The junction differs from germline at one of its ends, possibly a read error. The chain combines TRBV6-5 with TRBJ2-5; D gene unclear. The CDR3 contains 14 residues. Germline CDR1 and CDR2: MNHEY and SVGAGI. The CDR3 DNA follows: TGTGCCAGCAGTTACTCAGGGCCCCCAGAGACCCGGTACTTC. It codes for CASSYSGPPETRYF.

The table lists this clonotype with a few counts. The chain combines TRBV29-1 with TRBJ2-1; D ambiguous. This CDR3 region has 10 residues. The V end was cut by 3 bases, the J end by 7 bases, with 4 bases between. Germline CDR1 is SQVTM and CDR2 is ANQGSEA. The CDR3 here is CSVDGNEQFF. In DNA, the CDR3 is TGCAGCGTTGACGGAAATGAGCAGTTCTTC.

The genes are TRBV5-1 and TRBJ2-5; TRBD2 agrees at 10 bases. The DNA end lines up better with TRBJ2-7; the J call may be wrong. The CDR3 is made up of 14 amino acids. Germline values: CDR1 SGHRS, CDR2 YFSETQ. The CDR3 here is CASSFTSGADEQYF. CDR3 nucleotides: TGCGCCAGCAGCTTCACTAGCGGGGCGGACGAGCAGTACTTC.

This clonotype was recorded a few times. V gene TRBV12-3 or TRBV12-4 combines with J gene TRBJ1-1; D perhaps matches TRBD1 (5 bases). CDR3 length: 12 amino acids. V lost 7 bases and J lost 4, with 10 bases in between. The CDR3 spells CASKGRPTEAFF. The DNA for the CDR3 is TGTGCCAGCAAGGGACGGCCCACTGAAGCTTTCTTT.

This chain uses TRBV7-2 with TRBJ2-1; D may be TRBD2 (6 bases). CDR1 and CDR2 (germline): SGHTA, FQGNSA. There are 14 residues in the CDR3. The V end was cut by 1 base, the J end by 9 bases, with 13 bases between. The CDR3: CASSLGLGPLEQFF. The CDR3 DNA reads TGTGCCAGCAGCTTAGGACTAGGCCCACTTGAGCAGTTCTTC.

The chain combines TRBV4-1 with TRBJ1-2; maybe TRBD1 (5 bases). Between the trimmed V and J ends, which lost 2 bases and 8 bases, there was a span of 9 bases. CDR1 is MGHRA and CDR2 is YSYEKL in the germline V gene. The CDR3 consists of 12 residues. The CDR3 nucleotides read TGCGCCAGCAGCCAACCGCGGGGGGGCTACACCTTC. This sequence encodes CASSQPRGGYTF.

The rearrangement joins TRBV27 to TRBJ1-6; 9 nucleotides align to TRBD1. This CDR3 contains 17 residues. CDR1 and CDR2 from the germline V gene are MNHEY and SMNVEV (reference sequence). With 4 bases clipped from V and 7 bases from J, the junction kept 11 bases outside the gene matches. The CDR3 loop reads CASSWGTGTGRNSPLHF. In DNA form, the CDR3 reads TGTGCCAGCAGTTGGGGGACAGGGACCGGCAGGAATTCACCCCTCCACTTT.

The chain joins TRBV6-1 to TRBJ2-3; the D gene is possibly TRBD1 (6 bases). This CDR3 spans 15 amino acids. V was pared by 6 bases and J by 1 base, with 14 bases between. CDR1 and CDR2 (germline): MNHNS, SASEGT. CDR3 loop: CASRLRDIRTDTQYF. DNA for the CDR3: TGTGCCAGCAGACTCCGGGACATACGCACAGATACGCAGTATTTT.

This clonotype was observed at least ten times. The gene calls are TRBV5-1 and TRBJ2-5; no reliable D call. Deletions cut 2 bases from V and 0 bases from J, with 14 bases between. Germline-derived CDR1 and CDR2 are SGHRS and YFSETQ. The CDR3 totals 16 residues. The CDR3 here is CASSFGQSWYQETQYF. The CDR3 DNA follows: TGCGCCAGCAGCTTCGGCCAGTCTTGGTACCAAGAGACCCAGTACTTC.

V and J are TRBV27 and TRBJ2-7, with 9 bases aligning to TRBD2. The CDR3 is 14 amino acids. The V gene's germline CDR1 is MNHEY and CDR2 SMNVEV (reference sequence). The V and J ends lost 0 bases and 7 bases, in that order; junction bases with no gene match: 4. CDR3 nucleotide sequence: TGTGCCAGCAGTTTATCGTGGACTAGCGATGAGCAGTACTTC. This codes for CASSLSWTSDEQYF.

This clonotype has at least ten counts. The chain links TRBV20-1 to TRBJ2-6; D remains unclear. This CDR3 contains 15 residues. Germline lookup yields CDR1 DFQATT and CDR2 SNEGSKA (reference sequence). The V and J ends lost 0 bases and 0 bases respectively, with 6 bases between them. CDR3 loop: CSARDSLSGANVLTF. The DNA for the CDR3 is TGCAGTGCTAGAGACTCTCTCTCTGGGGCCAACGTCCTGACTTTC.

The chain is built from TRBV9 and TRBJ2-7, with 9 bases lining up with TRBD1. The closer fit of TRBJ2-5 to the DNA end suggests the J call may be wrong. CDR3 size: 14 residues. Looked up from germline, CDR1 is SGDLS and CDR2 is YYNGEE. For the CDR3, the DNA is TGTGCCAGCAGCGTAGACAGGGGGCACGAGACCCAGTACTTC. Translating it yields CASSVDRGHETQYF.

DNA of the CDR3: TGCAGTGCTAACAACAGGGGCCCAATGAACACTGAAGCTTTCTTT. Encoded protein: CSANNRGPMNTEAFF. The chain employs TRBV20-1 and TRBJ1-1; 7 nucleotides align to TRBD1. Losses at the gene ends were 4 bases for V and 0 bases for J; bases not matched to a gene: 8. CDR3 length: 15 residues. Germline V gives CDR1 DFQATT, CDR2 SNEGSKA (reference sequence).

This clonotype was detected ten times or more. The chain combines TRBV4-2 with TRBJ1-5; D is undetermined. The CDR3 runs 15 residues. Germline V lookup: CDR1 LGHNA, CDR2 YNFKEQ. V dropped 0 bases and J dropped 0 bases, with 6 bases sitting between them. The CDR3 DNA is TGTGCCAGCAGCCAAGATTCTAATAGCAATCAGCCCCAGCATTTT. This codes for CASSQDSNSNQPQHF.

V gene TRBV12-3 or TRBV12-4 combines with J gene TRBJ2-5; 11 bases line up with TRBD2. This CDR3 is built from 16 residues. With V trimmed by 3 bases and J by 11 bases, 14 bases remained unmatched. The DNA of the CDR3 is TGTGCCAGCAGTTTTTTTAGCGGGGGGGCCGGTAATGAGCAGTACTTC. It translates to CASSFFSGGAGNEQYF.

This clonotype was seen more than once but under ten times. The V gene is TRBV3-1, the J gene TRBJ2-7; D is possibly TRBD1 or TRBD2 (5 bases each). CDR3 length: 14 amino acids. Germline CDR1 and CDR2: LGHDT and YNNKEL (reference sequence). V dropped 0 bases and J dropped 4 bases, with 10 bases sitting between them. The CDR3 nucleotides are TGTGCCAGCAGCCAAGAGAGGGGAAGTTACGAGCAGTACTTC. It encodes CASSQERGSYEQYF.

The chain combines TRBV25-1 with TRBJ1-2; no reliable D call. Germline values: CDR1 MGHDK, CDR2 SYGVNS. V lost 2 bases and J lost 4, with 8 bases in between. This CDR3 comprises 13 residues. DNA of the CDR3: TGTGCCAGCAGTGAAAACAGCTTCTATGGCTACACCTTC. Translation: CASSENSFYGYTF.

This chain connects TRBV18 to TRBJ1-2, with TRBD1 matching 7 bases. The germline CDR1 and CDR2 sequences are KGHSH and LQKENI. The trim removed 3 bases at V and 4 bases at J, leaving 5 bases unmatched. This CDR3 comprises 14 residues. CDR3 amino acids: CASSPYRGGYGYTF. CDR3 DNA sequence: TGTGCCAGCTCACCTTACAGGGGCGGCTATGGCTACACCTTC.

The chain has TRBV28 and TRBJ2-5, with D perhaps TRBD1 (6 bases). CDR1 and CDR2 from the germline V gene are MDHEN and SYDVKM. The CDR3 has 14 residues. V lost 5 bases and J 3 bases, leaving 13 bases between the germline ends. CDR3 region: CASSKGTIKETQYF. The CDR3 bases are TGTGCCAGCAGTAAAGGGACAATTAAAGAGACCCAGTACTTC.

This clonotype was recorded only once. V usage is TRBV19 and J usage is TRBJ2-1, with D possibly matching TRBD1 (8 bases). V was pared by 4 bases and J by 7 bases, with 14 bases between. Germline V gene lookup returns CDR1 LNHDA and CDR2 SQIVND (reference sequence). This CDR3 is 14 amino acids long. The CDR3 loop reads CASSRQGRENEQFF. For the CDR3, the DNA is TGTGCCAGTAGTAGACAGGGGCGGGAGAATGAGCAGTTCTTC.

The V gene is TRBV3-1, the J gene TRBJ2-3; D is ambiguous. There are 15 residues in the CDR3. CDR1 and CDR2 (germline): LGHDT, YNNKEL (reference sequence). Trimming left V 1 base short and J 2 bases short, with 10 bases between. CDR3 DNA sequence: TGTGCCAGCAGCCAAGTCCCTACACCCACAGATACGCAGTATTTT. Protein sequence: CASSQVPTPTDTQYF.

A remark on this clonotype: This could be a read error, since a much larger clone is one nucleotide away. This sequence joins TRBV6-5 and TRBJ1-2; weak D call: TRBD1 (5 bases). The CDR3 extends over 14 amino acids. Germline loops: CDR1 MNHEY, CDR2 SVGAGI. The CDR3: CASSYSRQNCGYTF. The DNA of the CDR3 is TGTGCCAGCAGTTACTCGAGACAGAACTGTGGCTACACCTTC.